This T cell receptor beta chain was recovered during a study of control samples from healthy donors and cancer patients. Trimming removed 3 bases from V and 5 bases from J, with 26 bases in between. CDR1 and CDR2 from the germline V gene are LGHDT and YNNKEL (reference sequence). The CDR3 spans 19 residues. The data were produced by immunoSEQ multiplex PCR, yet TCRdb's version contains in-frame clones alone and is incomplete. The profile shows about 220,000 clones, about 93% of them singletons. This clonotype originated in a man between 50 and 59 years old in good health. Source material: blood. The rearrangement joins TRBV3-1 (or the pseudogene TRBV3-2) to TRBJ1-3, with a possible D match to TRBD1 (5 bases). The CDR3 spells CASSHGRFWSWDRRNTIYF. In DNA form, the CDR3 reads TGTGCCAGCAGCCATGGGCGCTTCTGGTCATGGGACCGGAGAAACACCATATATTTT.